These 28 T cell receptor beta chains came from one sample sequenced in a study of graft-versus-host responses after intestinal transplantation. The data were produced by immunoSEQ multiplex PCR, yet TCRdb's version contains in-frame clones alone and is incomplete. The data contain approximately 97,000 clones, roughly 92% of them singletons. These receptors have no known antigen. The sequencing used unstimulated CD8+ T cells sorted from spleen or lymph node cells, collected before transplant. The receptors here all came from a human donor who was the organ donor for an intestinal transplant.

J is TRBJ2-7 and V is TRBV11-3; 10 nucleotides agree with TRBD1. V lost 5 bases, J lost 5 bases, and 6 bases stayed unmatched. The length of the CDR3 is 14 residues. CDR1 SGHNT and CDR2 YENEEA come from the germline V gene. This CDR3 is CASSPRDRGHEQYF. In nucleotides, the CDR3 is TGTGCCAGCAGCCCCCGGGACAGGGGCCACGAGCAGTACTTC.

J is TRBJ1-5 and V is TRBV6-6; no definite D call. The V gene lost 2 bases and the J gene lost 0 bases, with 8 bases spanning the gap. The CDR3 loop spans 15 amino acids. Germline loops: CDR1 MNHNY, CDR2 SVGAGI (reference sequence). CDR3 DNA sequence: TGTGCCAGCAGTTACAACGGGAATAGCAATCAGCCCCAGCATTTT. It specifies CASSYNGNSNQPQHF.

The chain links TRBV4-1 to TRBJ2-1; 7 bases match TRBD2. The CDR3 extends over 18 amino acids. Germline CDR1 and CDR2: MGHRA and YSYEKL. V was clipped by 1 base and J by 10 bases; unmatched bases: 19. DNA of the CDR3: TGCGCCAGCAGCCAAGTGTCGGTCAATGGCGGGGGTCTTGGAGAGCAGTTCTTC. Its translation: CASSQVSVNGGGLGEQFF.

The rearrangement links TRBV11-3 to TRBJ2-2; the match to TRBD1 covers 7 bases. The germline V gene encodes CDR1 SGHNT and CDR2 YENEEA. This CDR3 contains 18 residues. V lost 1 base and J lost 4; bases outside the gene matches: 12. The CDR3 DNA sequence: TGTGCCAGCAGCTTAGGATGGGCACTGGACAGGTTCACCGGGGAGCTGTTTTTT. Protein sequence: CASSLGWALDRFTGELFF.

This chain joins TRBV10-1 and TRBJ2-7; D uncertain. Germline CDR1 and CDR2: WNHNN and SYGVQD (reference sequence). V lost 4 bases and J lost 6, with 10 bases in between. The CDR3 is 12 residues long. DNA of the CDR3: TGCGCCAGCAGTGTGATTAGTGGCGAGCAGTACTTC. Translating gives CASSVISGEQYF.

The chain has TRBV7-9 and TRBJ2-5; 8 positions match TRBD2. Germline V gene sequence: CDR1 SEHNR, CDR2 FQNEAQ (reference sequence). Unmatched junction bases numbered 12, after V lost 4 bases and J lost 2 bases. The CDR3 has 17 residues. The CDR3 bases are TGTGCCAGCAGCTCTCAACAGCGGGGGATCAAACAAGAGACCCAGTACTTC. It translates to CASSSQQRGIKQETQYF. Together with reference TRBV7-9 and TRBJ2-5, the CDR3 gives the full variable domain: DTGVSQNPRHKITKRGQNVTFRCDPISEHNRLYWYRQTLGQGPEFLTYFQNEAQLEKSRLLSDRFSAERPKGSFSTLEIQRTEQGDSAMYLCASSSQQRGIKQETQYFGPGTRLLVL.

The chain recombines TRBV25-1 with TRBJ1-2; 7 bases are a match to TRBD1. V lost 4 bases, J lost 6 bases, and 8 bases stayed unmatched. CDR3 length: 14 amino acids. Germline V gene data show CDR1 as MGHDK and CDR2 as SYGVNS. Here the CDR3 reads CASSADFDRDGYTF. In nucleotides, the CDR3 is TGTGCCAGCAGTGCCGATTTTGACAGGGATGGCTACACCTTC.

The J gene is TRBJ2-1, the V gene TRBV11-2; 13 bases are a match to TRBD2. Germline V CDR1 and CDR2: SGHAT, FQNNGV. V lost 5 bases and J lost 2; bases outside the gene matches: 6. The CDR3 is 17 residues long. The chain's CDR3 is CASSPWTSGGPYNEQFF. The DNA of the CDR3 is TGTGCCAGCAGCCCCTGGACTAGCGGGGGCCCCTACAATGAGCAGTTCTTC.

V is TRBV5-1 and J is TRBJ2-7; the match to TRBD2 covers 10 bases. CDR1 SGHRS and CDR2 YFSETQ come from the germline V gene. CDR3 length: 15 amino acids. The V and J ends lost 5 bases and 0 bases, in that order; junction bases with no gene match: 5. The CDR3: CASRQGLADSYEQYF. CDR3 coding DNA: TGCGCCAGCAGGCAAGGACTAGCGGACTCCTACGAGCAGTACTTC.

The chain links TRBV5-1 to TRBJ2-1, with D possibly TRBD1 on 5 matching bases. Trimming cost V 4 bases and J 0 bases, with 11 bases left between them. The CDR3 covers 15 residues. Germline V gives CDR1 SGHRS, CDR2 YFSETQ. The CDR3 here is CASSKDKSSYNEQFF. Here the CDR3 DNA reads TGCGCCAGCAGCAAGGACAAGAGCTCCTACAATGAGCAGTTCTTC.

This chain joins TRBV4-1 and TRBJ2-1; TRBD1 agrees at 7 bases. There are 18 residues in the CDR3. V gave up 2 bases and J gave up 6 bases; unmatched junction bases: 16. The germline CDR1 and CDR2 sequences are MGHRA and YSYEKL. CDR3 in DNA: TGCGCCAGCAGCCAATCCTCTAATGTAGGGGGCGCGCCCAATGAGCAGTTCTTC. Protein sequence: CASSQSSNVGGAPNEQFF.

The chain joins TRBV7-9 to TRBJ2-1, with TRBD2 as a possible D gene (7 bases). This CDR3 is built from 12 residues. Germline V gene lookup returns CDR1 SEHNR and CDR2 FQNEAQ (reference sequence). V was trimmed by 1 base and J by 16 bases, leaving 14 bases between them. CDR3: CASSLEGGGPFF. CDR3 in DNA: TGTGCCAGCAGCTTAGAGGGGGGAGGGCCTTTCTTC.

The chain employs TRBV27 and TRBJ2-5; D uncertain. Germline CDR1 is MNHEY and CDR2 is SMNVEV (reference sequence). CDR3 length equals 13 residues. V dropped 6 bases and J dropped 5 bases, with 13 bases sitting between them. CDR3 in amino acids: CASRPTGSETQYF. The CDR3 DNA reads TGTGCCAGCAGACCGACTGGCTCCGAGACCCAGTACTTC.

The rearrangement uses TRBV11-2 and TRBJ1-4; TRBD1 is a possible D gene (6 bases). From germline, CDR1 is SGHAT and CDR2 FQNNGV. CDR3 size: 18 residues. The V gene lost 0 bases and the J gene lost 4 bases, with 18 bases spanning the gap. CDR3 in amino acids: CASSLEDPPQGLNEKLFF. The CDR3 bases are TGTGCCAGCAGCTTAGAGGATCCGCCACAGGGCCTTAATGAAAAACTGTTTTTT.

The V call is TRBV10-3, the J call TRBJ1-1; weak D call: TRBD1 (5 bases). The CDR3 totals 14 residues. Germline V lookup: CDR1 ENHRY, CDR2 SYGVKD. V shed 6 bases and J shed 0 bases, with 11 bases lying between them. CDR3 loop: CAIRLGGMNTEAFF. The CDR3 DNA sequence: TGTGCCATCAGGCTTGGGGGGATGAACACTGAAGCTTTCTTT.

The chain has TRBV25-1 and TRBJ1-6, with no clear D. The CDR3 is 10 amino acids. Per the germline V gene, CDR1 is MGHDK and CDR2 is SYGVNS. V dropped 11 bases and J dropped 10 bases, with 9 bases sitting between them. DNA for the CDR3: TGTGCCTCGGGTGGATCACCCCTCCACTTT. It is translated as CASGGSPLHF.

The V gene is TRBV11-1, the J gene TRBJ2-2; 8 positions match TRBD1. CDR3 length equals 15 residues. The germline V gene encodes CDR1 SGHAT and CDR2 FQDESV (reference sequence). Trimming at V came to 4 bases and at J to 2 bases, leaving 3 bases not matched to a gene. The CDR3 region is CASSSGTGNTGELFF. As DNA, the CDR3 is TGTGCCAGCAGCTCAGGGACAGGCAACACCGGGGAGCTGTTTTTT.

The chain joins TRBV19 to TRBJ2-3; 8 bases match TRBD2. Germline lookup yields CDR1 LNHDA and CDR2 SQIVND (reference sequence). The CDR3 spans 16 residues. V shed 10 bases, J shed 5 bases, and the junction held 17 bases outside the gene matches. In DNA form, the CDR3 reads TGTGCCACTCTACCCTACTCCGGGGGGGGCCAAGATACGCAGTATTTT. Amino acids: CATLPYSGGGQDTQYF.

The chain recombines TRBV7-9 with TRBJ2-1; unclear D gene. The V and J ends lost 5 bases and 8 bases respectively, with 7 bases between them. This CDR3 region has 11 residues. Germline V gene sequence: CDR1 SEHNR, CDR2 FQNEAQ (reference sequence). The CDR3 reads CASSIVYEQFF. CDR3 DNA: TGTGCCAGCAGCATCGTCTATGAGCAGTTCTTC.

The chain is built from TRBV10-3 and TRBJ1-4; D is undetermined. CDR3 length: 17 residues. CDR1 and CDR2 (germline): ENHRY, SYGVKD. V dropped 3 bases and J dropped 6 bases, with 20 bases sitting between them. The CDR3 is CAISDPHGDEEDEKLFF. In DNA, the CDR3 is TGTGCCATCAGTGACCCCCATGGAGACGAAGAGGATGAAAAACTGTTTTTT.

The rearrangement links TRBV7-9 to TRBJ2-2, with D uncertain. The CDR3 is 15 residues long. Germline CDR1 SEHNR, CDR2 FQNEAQ (reference sequence). V dropped 3 bases and J dropped 2 bases, with 10 bases sitting between them. The CDR3 spells CASSFRDSNTGELFF. The CDR3 DNA is TGTGCCAGCAGCTTCCGAGATAGTAACACCGGGGAGCTGTTTTTT.

The V call is TRBV19, the J call TRBJ1-4; 12 positions agree with TRBD1. The CDR3 spans 16 residues. Germline V CDR1 and CDR2: LNHDA, SQIVND (reference sequence). J gave up 6 bases and V 3 bases, and 5 bases lay outside the gene matches. Written as DNA, the CDR3 is TGTGCCAGTAGTATTTTGGGGACAGGGGGCTATGAAAAACTGTTTTTT. The encoded protein is CASSILGTGGYEKLFF.

The chain is built from TRBV11-2 and TRBJ2-7; TRBD2 aligns across 9 bases. This CDR3 is built from 16 residues. V shed 2 bases, J shed 3 bases, and the junction held 8 bases outside the gene matches. Germline V gene sequence: CDR1 SGHAT, CDR2 FQNNGV. This chain's CDR3 is CASSLSTLAGFYEQYF. The CDR3 DNA reads as TGTGCCAGCAGCTTAAGTACGCTAGCGGGGTTCTACGAGCAGTACTTC.

The chain couples TRBV5-1 to TRBJ2-1, with D unresolved. Germline-derived CDR1 and CDR2 are SGHRS and YFSETQ. V gave up 3 bases and J gave up 1 base, with 5 bases separating them. The length of the CDR3 is 13 residues. CDR3 sequence reads: CASSSGSYNEQFF. In nucleotides, the CDR3 is TGCGCCAGCAGCTCAGGTTCCTACAATGAGCAGTTCTTC.

The count of this clone is one. V is TRBV10-3 and J is TRBJ2-1, with 7 nucleotides matching TRBD2. CDR3 length equals 13 residues. Trimming removed 10 bases from V and 8 bases from J; junction bases left unmatched: 11. The germline V gene has CDR1 ENHRY and CDR2 SYGVKD. The DNA of the CDR3 is TGTGCCACTGCCGGGACTATGGATGATGAGCAGTTCTTC. This translates into CATAGTMDDEQFF.

The chain combines TRBV7-9 with TRBJ2-3, with D possibly being TRBD2 (6 bases). Germline-derived CDR1 and CDR2 are SEHNR and FQNEAQ (reference sequence). Trimming shortened V by 5 bases and J by 2 bases, and 8 bases separated the two germline ends. The CDR3 spans 13 residues. The CDR3 here is CASSRDFTDTQYF. The CDR3 coding sequence is TGTGCCAGCAGCCGGGACTTCACAGATACGCAGTATTTT.

The chain combines TRBV7-3 with TRBJ2-1, with 9 bases fitting TRBD2. Germline values: CDR1 SGHTA, CDR2 FQGTGA. The ends lost 5 bases at V and 7 bases at J; junction bases unmatched: 9. This CDR3 contains 15 residues. CDR3 region: CASSGGLAPFNEQFF. In nucleotides, the CDR3 is TGTGCCAGCAGCGGTGGACTAGCGCCCTTTAATGAGCAGTTCTTC.

This chain connects TRBV28 to TRBJ2-1; D is possibly TRBD2 (6 bases). The CDR3 has 15 residues. Germline V gene data show CDR1 as MDHEN and CDR2 as SYDVKM. Trimming pared 4 bases from V and 1 base from J, leaving 11 bases between. CDR3 region: CASSSPTRSYNEQFF. The CDR3 DNA reads TGTGCCAGCAGTTCCCCGACTAGGTCCTACAATGAGCAGTTCTTC.